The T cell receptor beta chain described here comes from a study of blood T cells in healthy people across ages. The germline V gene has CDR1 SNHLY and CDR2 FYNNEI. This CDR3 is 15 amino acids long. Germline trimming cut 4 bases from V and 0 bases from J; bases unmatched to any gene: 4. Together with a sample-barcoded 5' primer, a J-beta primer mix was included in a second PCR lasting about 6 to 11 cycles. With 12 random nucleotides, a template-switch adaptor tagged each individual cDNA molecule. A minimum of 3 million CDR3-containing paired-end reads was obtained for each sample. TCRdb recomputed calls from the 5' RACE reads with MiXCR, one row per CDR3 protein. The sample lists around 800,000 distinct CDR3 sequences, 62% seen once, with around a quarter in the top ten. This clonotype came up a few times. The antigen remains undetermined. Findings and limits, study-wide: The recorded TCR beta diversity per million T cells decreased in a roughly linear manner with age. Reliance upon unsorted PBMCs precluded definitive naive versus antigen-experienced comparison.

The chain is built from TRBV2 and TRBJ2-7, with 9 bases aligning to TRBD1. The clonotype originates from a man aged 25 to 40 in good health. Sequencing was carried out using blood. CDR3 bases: TGTGCCAGCAGTGTAGGGACAGGGATCTCCTACGAGCAGTACTTC. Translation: CASSVGTGISYEQYF.